The 20 T cell receptor beta chains below all came from one sample that was sequenced in a study of T cell changes during pregnancy in multiple sclerosis. Here immunoSEQ multiplex PCR was the method, and the copy in TCRdb shows in-frame clones only, minus some. The data contain 90,000 to 150,000 clones, 90% to 95% of them singletons. Source: peripheral blood, taken before pregnancy. The receptors were sampled from a female donor with multiple sclerosis, enrolled in a pregnancy study.

The chain employs TRBV5-1 and TRBJ2-3, with D perhaps TRBD2 (7 bases). Per the germline V gene, CDR1 is SGHRS and CDR2 is YFSETQ. This CDR3 has 14 amino acids. The ends were cut back, 6 bases at V and 2 bases at J, with 13 bases in the middle. In DNA form, the CDR3 reads TGCGCCAGCACCGCGGGGGCCTCCACAGATACGCAGTATTTT. Its protein product is CASTAGASTDTQYF. The full variable domain, with the rest looked up from reference TRBV5-1 and TRBJ2-3, is KAGVTQTPRYLIKTRGQQVTLSCSPISGHRSVSWYQQTPGQGLQFLFEYFSETQRNKGNFPGRFSGRQFSNSRSEMNVSTLELGDSALYLCASTAGASTDTQYFGPGTRLTVL.

V and J are TRBV21-1 and TRBJ2-6; TRBD1 is the table's D call and was not checked against the DNA. TRBV21-1 is a pseudogene. The CDR3 consists of 19 residues. The CDR3 sequence: CASSKGDRREWSGANVLTF. For the CDR3, the DNA is TGTGCCAGCAGCAAAGGGGACAGGAGAGAGTGGTCTGGGGCCAACGTCCTGACTTTC.

The CDR3 DNA reads TGCGCCAGCAGAGAGGGGGAGACAGTAGCGGGAGTCTCCTACAATGAGCAGTTCTTC. This gives the protein CASREGETVAGVSYNEQFF. The rearrangement uses TRBV4-1 and TRBJ2-1, with 9 positions matching TRBD2. V lost 6 bases and J lost 0; bases outside the gene matches: 15. This CDR3 region has 19 residues. Germline-derived CDR1 and CDR2 are MGHRA and YSYEKL.

The chain carries TRBV9 and TRBJ2-1; weak D call: TRBD2 (5 bases). Trimming left V 0 bases short and J 3 bases short, with 10 bases between. The CDR3 is 15 amino acids. From germline, CDR1 is SGDLS and CDR2 YYNGEE. CDR3 DNA: TGTGCCAGCAGCGTAGGAGGGATGGGCTACAATGAGCAGTTCTTC. It encodes CASSVGGMGYNEQFF.

CDR3 DNA sequence: TGCGCCAGCAGCCTAGGGTGGGAGTCAAGCACCGGGGAGCTGTTTTTT. Protein product: CASSLGWESSTGELFF. V usage is TRBV5-1 and J usage is TRBJ2-2; a weak D match, TRBD2 (5 bases). V gave up 4 bases and J gave up 4 bases, with 17 bases separating them. The CDR3 contains 16 residues. Germline-derived CDR1 and CDR2 are SGHRS and YFSETQ.

The chain is built from TRBV25-1 and TRBJ2-3; 7 positions match TRBD2. CDR1 and CDR2 (germline): MGHDK, SYGVNS. V dropped 8 bases and J dropped 4; count of bases not matched to a gene: 9. The CDR3 is 14 amino acids. CDR3 region: CASRGVTGADTQYF. CDR3 nucleotides: TGTGCCAGCCGGGGGGTTACAGGTGCAGATACGCAGTATTTT.

The chain is built from TRBV18 and TRBJ2-1, with 12 bases that match TRBD2. V gave up 4 bases and J gave up 8 bases; unmatched junction bases: 3. The germline V gene encodes CDR1 KGHSH and CDR2 LQKENI. This CDR3 contains 14 residues. The CDR3, as DNA: TGTGCCAGCTCACGACTAGCGGGAGTCGATGAGCAGTTCTTC. It is translated as CASSRLAGVDEQFF.

The chain links TRBV15 to TRBJ2-6; TRBD2 agrees at 8 bases. Trimming cost V 3 bases and J 10 bases; bases outside gene matches: 2. Germline-derived CDR1 and CDR2 are LNHNV and YYDKDF (reference sequence). The CDR3 is made up of 13 amino acids. The CDR3 coding sequence is TGTGCCACCAGCAGGCCGGGGGGGAACGTCCTGACTTTC. Residues: CATSRPGGNVLTF.

This chain links TRBV28 with TRBJ2-7; maybe TRBD2 (5 bases). This CDR3 comprises 15 residues. Trimming cost V 3 bases and J 1 base, with 13 bases left between them. Germline CDR1 is MDHEN and CDR2 is SYDVKM. CDR3 loop: CASSFGRRVSYEQYF. The CDR3, as DNA: TGTGCCAGCAGTTTCGGGCGGCGGGTTTCCTACGAGCAGTACTTC.

The gene calls are TRBV7-3 and TRBJ2-1; D is perhaps TRBD2 (6 bases). V lost 4 bases and J lost 4, with 17 bases in between. The CDR3 totals 16 residues. Germline values: CDR1 SGHTA, CDR2 FQGTGA. CDR3 amino acids: CASSYEVGAGYNEQFF. The CDR3 DNA follows: TGTGCCAGCAGCTACGAGGTTGGGGCGGGGTACAATGAGCAGTTCTTC.

This clone was seen just once. This chain connects TRBV10-3 to TRBJ2-7, with 8 bases aligning to TRBD1. This CDR3 is 13 amino acids long. Germline V gene sequence: CDR1 ENHRY, CDR2 SYGVKD. The trim removed 8 bases at V and 5 bases at J, leaving 8 bases unmatched. As DNA, the CDR3 is TGTGCCATCGCAGGGGGCTCAATCGACGAGCAGTACTTC. This encodes CAIAGGSIDEQYF.

This clone was seen just once. The chain is built from TRBV25-1 and TRBJ1-1; 9 bases map to TRBD1. The V gene's germline CDR1 is MGHDK and CDR2 SYGVNS. Germline trimming cut 6 bases from V and 1 base from J; bases unmatched to any gene: 9. The CDR3 spans 16 residues. CDR3 bases: TGTGCCAGCAGCCCCGACAGGGGGAAACCGAACACTGAAGCTTTCTTT. It specifies CASSPDRGKPNTEAFF.

The V and J genes are TRBV6-4 and TRBJ2-3, with D tentatively TRBD1 (5 bases). This CDR3 has 16 residues. Per the germline V gene, CDR1 is MRHNA and CDR2 is SNTAGT. Trimming shortened V by 3 bases and J by 2 bases, and 15 bases separated the two germline ends. CDR3 amino acids: CASSEGQQISTDTQYF. In DNA form, the CDR3 reads TGTGCCAGCAGTGAGGGGCAGCAGATCTCCACAGATACGCAGTATTTT.

This rearrangement joins TRBV7-2 to TRBJ2-3; TRBD2 might be the D (6 bases). Germline CDR1 reads SGHTA; CDR2 reads FQGNSA. CDR3 length: 16 residues. Between the trimmed V and J ends, which lost 1 base and 4 bases, there was a span of 15 bases. The CDR3 coding sequence is TGTGCCAGCAGCTTAGTGTCGGTCCCGGGGGCAGATACGCAGTATTTT. Amino acids: CASSLVSVPGADTQYF. Drawing the rest from reference TRBV7-2 and TRBJ2-3, the complete variable domain is GAGVSQSPSNKVTEKGKDVELRCDPISGHTALYWYRQSLGQGLEFLIYFQGNSAPDKSGLPSDRFSAERTGGSVSTLTIQRTQQEDSAVYLCASSLVSVPGADTQYFGPGTRLTVL.

This rearrangement joins TRBV27 to TRBJ2-3, with a tentative D call TRBD1 (6 bases). Germline CDR1 MNHEY, CDR2 SMNVEV (reference sequence). CDR3 length equals 15 residues. V dropped 5 bases and J dropped 2 bases, with 14 bases sitting between them. CDR3 loop: CASSTRTVFTDTQYF. The CDR3 bases are TGTGCCAGCAGTACTAGGACAGTCTTCACAGATACGCAGTATTTT.

The chain uses TRBV7-6 and TRBJ2-3; 11 nucleotides line up with TRBD1. After removal of 2 bases from V and 1 base from J, the junction contained 20 bases not matched to a gene. This CDR3 is built from 22 residues. CDR1 and CDR2 (germline): SGHVS, FNYEAQ. The chain's CDR3 is CASSLLRTGGYDESGRTDTQYF. CDR3 coding DNA: TGTGCCAGCAGCTTATTACGGACAGGGGGCTATGACGAGAGCGGACGCACAGATACGCAGTATTTT.

The rearrangement uses TRBV6-1 and TRBJ1-2, with 10 bases matching TRBD1. CDR3 length: 15 residues. Germline-derived CDR1 and CDR2 are MNHNS and SASEGT. The V segment lost 6 bases and the J segment 3 bases; nucleotides outside the gene matches: 7. CDR3 amino acids: CASRDGTGDYYGYTF. The CDR3 coding sequence is TGTGCCAGCAGGGATGGGACAGGGGACTACTATGGCTACACCTTC.

The chain is built from TRBV18 and TRBJ1-2; no firm D call. V shed 2 bases and J shed 6 bases, with 7 bases lying between them. The CDR3 contains 12 residues. Germline CDR1 is KGHSH and CDR2 is LQKENI. This CDR3 is CASSPNQDGYTF. CDR3 coding DNA: TGTGCCAGCTCACCAAATCAGGATGGCTACACCTTC.

The chain is built from TRBV21-1 and TRBJ2-7; the DNA was not compared with TRBD2, the D call given in the table. TRBV21-1 is deemed a pseudogene. The CDR3 sequence is 15 residues long. For the CDR3, the DNA is TGTGCCAGCAGCAGATCTAGCGGGCGAACCTACGAGCAGTACTTC. This codes for CASSRSSGRTYEQYF.

The chain links TRBV19 to TRBJ1-5; unclear D gene. From germline, CDR1 is LNHDA and CDR2 SQIVND (reference sequence). The CDR3 is made up of 12 amino acids. With 7 bases removed from V and 6 bases from J, the gap between germline ends came to 10 bases. CDR3 in DNA: TGTGCCAGTAAAGCGGATGGTCAGCCCCAGCATTTT. This encodes CASKADGQPQHF.